This TCR beta chain was sequenced in a study of graft-versus-host responses after intestinal transplantation. In the study overall: Multivisceral, liver-intestinal, or isolated intestinal grafts were transplanted into recipients. Whole-study results and caveats: Ileal or blood samples showed some GvH clones first, and such clones were also found in recipient marrow.

Sequencing used immunoSEQ multiplex PCR; TCRdb keeps in-frame clones, though not all of them. The sample lists more than 90,000 clones, 85% to 95% occurring once. Germline loops: CDR1 LNHDA, CDR2 SQIVND (reference sequence). CDR3 length equals 15 residues. J gave up 6 bases and V 7 bases, and 11 bases lay outside the gene matches. Turning to this clone: Its antigen is undetermined.

This rearrangement joins TRBV19 to TRBJ2-3; 9 bases map to TRBD2. Sequenced here: unstimulated CD8+ T cells sorted from spleen or lymph node cells, sampled before intestinal transplant. The sequence came from a human donor who received an intestinal transplant. CDR3 sequence: CASTSVAGVSDTQYF. The DNA of the CDR3 is TGTGCCAGTACCTCAGTAGCGGGAGTATCGGATACGCAGTATTTT.